These T cell receptor beta chains were read from a single sample in a study of blood T cell repertoires in COVID-19. The table came from immunoSEQ multiplex PCR; TCRdb's copy has only in-frame clones and leaves some out. Of roughly 400,000 clones in the sample, over 75% were seen once. Sample: PBMCs or T cells enriched from blood (not recorded which). The source is a woman aged 18-29 years who had been exposed to COVID-19. CDR3s include the opening cysteine and the closing phenylalanine or tryptophan. D genes are given only for firm matches. Expanded clones get a size class; other rows say once, few or many, or leave the size out.

CASSPRDRLTNTIYF,TGTGCCAGCAGCCCCCGGGACAGACTCACAAACACCATATATTTT,TRBJ1-3,TRBV6-5,-,TRBD1,15
CASSQAGGTDTQYF,TGTGCCAGCAGCCAAGCCGGGGGCACAGATACGCAGTATTTT,TRBJ2-3,TRBV3-1/TRBV3-2,-,-,14
CASSPRQGGTNEKLFF,TGTGCCAGCAGCCCGAGACAGGGTGGGACTAATGAAAAACTGTTTTTT,TRBJ1-4,TRBV9,-,TRBD1,16
CATSDSEGPLNTEAFF,TGTGCCACCAGTGATTCGGAGGGGCCCCTGAACACTGAAGCTTTCTTT,TRBJ1-1,TRBV24-1,-,-,16
CASSQGAHSEKLFF,TGTGCCAGCAGCCAAGGGGCACACTCCGAAAAACTGTTTTTT,TRBJ1-4,TRBV3-1/TRBV3-2,-,-,14
CASLGNGNTIYF,TGTGCCAGCTTGGGCAATGGAAACACCATATATTTT,TRBJ1-3,TRBV6-5,few,-,12
CASSQTSGEQYF,TGTGCCAGCAGCCAAACTAGCGGCGAGCAGTACTTC,TRBJ2-7,TRBV11-3,-,TRBD2,12
CASSSSTKGAYEQYF,TGTGCCAGCAGTTCCTCAACCAAGGGGGCATACGAGCAGTACTTC,TRBJ2-7,TRBV6-5,-,TRBD1,15
CASRELGYEQYF,TGTGCCAGCAGGGAACTAGGCTACGAGCAGTACTTC,TRBJ2-7,TRBV2,-,-,12
CASSSTGGLGYTF,TGTGCCAGTAGCAGTACAGGGGGTCTTGGCTACACCTTC,TRBJ1-2,TRBV19,-,TRBD1,13
CASSYGGDTEAFF,TGTGCCAGCAGTTATGGGGGCGACACTGAAGCTTTCTTT,TRBJ1-1,TRBV28,-,-,13
CATSGARGSEKDSPLHF,TGTGCCACCAGTGGGGCTCGGGGTTCAGAGAAGGATTCACCCCTCCACTTT,TRBJ1-6,TRBV24-1,-,-,17
CASSYKILGGVDGAKNIQYF,TGCGCCAGCAGCTACAAGATTTTAGGGGGGGTTGATGGGGCCAAAAACATTCAGTACTTC,TRBJ2-4,TRBV4-1,-,-,20
CASSFRQGASGELFF,TGCGCCAGCAGCTTTCGACAGGGGGCGTCCGGGGAGCTGTTTTTT,TRBJ2-2,TRBV5-1,-,TRBD1,15
CAISVQDYNEQFF,TGTGCCATCAGTGTACAGGACTACAATGAGCAGTTCTTC,TRBJ2-1,TRBV10-3,-,-,13
CASSPPQGNYGYTF,TGTGCCAGCAGCCCCCCGCAGGGGAACTATGGCTACACCTTC,TRBJ1-2,TRBV7-9,-,-,14
CASSYSTYNEQFF,TGTGCCAGCAGTTACTCCACCTACAATGAGCAGTTCTTC,TRBJ2-1,TRBV27,-,-,13
CASVPRASGLYNEQFF,TGTGCCAGCGTGCCAAGGGCCAGCGGACTATACAATGAGCAGTTCTTC,TRBJ2-1,TRBV7-9,-,-,16
CASTPGRGYGYTF,TGTGCCAGCACTCCGGGGAGGGGGTATGGCTACACCTTC,TRBJ1-2,TRBV28,-,-,13
CASSPSSYEQYF,TGTGCCAGCAGTCCCAGCTCCTACGAGCAGTACTTC,TRBJ2-7,TRBV28,-,-,12
CASSVTGGNGYTF,TGTGCCAGCAGCGTTACAGGGGGAAATGGCTACACCTTC,TRBJ1-2,TRBV6-4,-,TRBD1,13
CASSSRGDRVGTGELFF,TGTGCCAGCAGCTCCAGGGGGGACAGGGTCGGCACCGGGGAGCTGTTTTTT,TRBJ2-2,TRBV11-2,-,TRBD1,17
CASTRGLGTGRYEQYF,TGTGCCAGCACCAGGGGGTTGGGGACAGGACGATACGAGCAGTACTTC,TRBJ2-7,TRBV2,-,TRBD1,16
CASSGSSGIASTDTQYF,TGCGCCAGCAGTGGGTCTAGCGGGATTGCTAGCACAGATACGCAGTATTTT,TRBJ2-3,TRBV5-1,once,TRBD2,17
CASSRTNEYEQYF,TGTGCCAGCAGCCGAACTAACGAATACGAGCAGTACTTC,TRBJ2-7,TRBV27,-,-,13
CASSLGLAGLGEQYF,TGTGCCAGCAGCTTAGGTCTAGCGGGCTTAGGGGAGCAGTACTTC,TRBJ2-7,TRBV7-8,-,TRBD2,15
CASSFTGLAGGPSPETQYF,TGTGCCAGCAGTTTCACCGGGCTAGCGGGAGGGCCCTCTCCGGAGACCCAGTACTTC,TRBJ2-5,TRBV27,-,TRBD2,19
CASRTGNSNQPQHF,TGTGCCAGCAGGACAGGGAATAGCAATCAGCCCCAGCATTTT,TRBJ1-5,TRBV28,-,TRBD1,14
CASSQVKLSGNTIYF,TGTGCCAGCAGCCAAGTCAAGCTCTCTGGAAACACCATATATTTT,TRBJ1-3,TRBV3-1/TRBV3-2,few,-,15
CASRKEEGATYEQYF,TGTGCCAGCAGGAAAGAGGAAGGGGCTACCTACGAGCAGTACTTC,TRBJ2-7,TRBV6-5,-,-,15
CASRRGSGRAYEQYF,TGTGCCAGCAGAAGGGGTAGCGGGAGGGCCTACGAGCAGTACTTC,TRBJ2-7,TRBV28,-,TRBD2,15
CASSQASHPEAFF,TGCGCCAGCAGCCAAGCAAGCCACCCTGAAGCTTTCTTT,TRBJ1-1,TRBV4-1,-,-,13
CASSHGPSNPTNEKLFF,TGTGCCAGCAGCCATGGCCCGTCGAACCCAACTAATGAAAAACTGTTTTTT,TRBJ1-4,TRBV4-2,-,-,17
CAISELGGGSTDTQYF,TGTGCCATCAGTGAGTTGGGGGGAGGGAGCACAGATACGCAGTATTTT,TRBJ2-3,TRBV10-3,-,TRBD2,16
CAWGDGGEQFF,TGTGCCTGGGGGGACGGCGGGGAGCAGTTCTTC,TRBJ2-1,TRBV30,-,-,11
CASSLASSGGQETQYF,TGTGCCAGCAGCTTAGCGTCTAGCGGGGGCCAAGAGACCCAGTACTTC,TRBJ2-5,TRBV7-2,once,TRBD2,16
CASSRLAGSDTQYF,TGTGCCAGCAGCCGACTAGCGGGGTCAGATACGCAGTATTTT,TRBJ2-3,TRBV6-4,-,TRBD2,14
CASSARTSGGSGQYF,TGTGCCAGCAGCGCCCGGACTAGCGGTGGATCCGGGCAGTACTTC,TRBJ2-7,TRBV6-5,-,TRBD2,15
CASSESGTNYEQYF,TGTGCCAGCAGCGAGTCCGGGACAAACTACGAGCAGTACTTC,TRBJ2-7,TRBV7-2,-,-,14
CASSDSHGGNSPLHF,TGTGCCAGCAGTGACTCGCACGGGGGAAATTCACCCCTCCACTTT,TRBJ1-6,TRBV6-4,-,-,15
CASSPFGGSSYNEQFF,TGTGCCAGCTCACCTTTCGGAGGCAGCTCCTACAATGAGCAGTTCTTC,TRBJ2-1,TRBV18,-,-,16
CSVLQGVQHF,TGCAGTGTCCTACAGGGGGTCCAGCATTTT,TRBJ1-5,TRBV20-1,-,TRBD1,10
CASSENGGNQPQHF,TGTGCCAGCTCAGAAAACGGGGGCAATCAGCCCCAGCATTTT,TRBJ1-5,TRBV18,-,-,14
CASSLAGGDEQFF,TGTGCCAGCAGCTTAGCAGGGGGCGATGAGCAGTTCTTC,TRBJ2-1,TRBV7-9,-,TRBD1,13
CASSSQNTGRGGTEAFF,TGTGCCAGTAGTAGCCAAAATACAGGGAGGGGGGGCACTGAAGCTTTCTTT,TRBJ1-1,TRBV19,-,-,17
CASSEGLAGDEQFF,TGTGCCAGCAGCGAGGGACTAGCGGGAGATGAGCAGTTCTTC,TRBJ2-1,TRBV9,-,TRBD2,14
CASSQDSGASYEQYF,TGTGCCAGCAGCCAAGATTCAGGGGCGTCCTACGAGCAGTACTTC,TRBJ2-7,TRBV3-1/TRBV3-2,few,-,15
CATSDLAVVSVGYGYTF,TGTGCCACCAGTGATTTGGCGGTGGTCTCGGTCGGCTATGGCTACACCTTC,TRBJ1-2,TRBV24-1,-,-,17
CASSDPGLAGVITGELFF,TGTGCCAGCTCAGACCCGGGACTAGCGGGAGTAATCACCGGGGAGCTGTTTTTT,TRBJ2-2,TRBV18,-,TRBD2,18
CASSQAPDREAFF,TGTGCCAGCAGCCAAGCCCCAGACAGGGAGGCTTTCTTT,TRBJ1-1,TRBV3-1/TRBV3-2,few,TRBD1,13
CASGSGQGAYNEQFF,TGTGCTAGTGGCTCCGGACAGGGGGCCTACAATGAGCAGTTCTTC,TRBJ2-1,TRBV12-5,-,TRBD1,15
CASSEQDSGANVLTF,TGTGCCAGCAGTGAACAGGACTCTGGGGCCAACGTCCTGACTTTC,TRBJ2-6,TRBV2,once,-,15
CASSPGRAYEQYF,TGTGCCAGCAGCCCGGGGAGGGCCTACGAGCAGTACTTC,TRBJ2-7,TRBV6-5,-,TRBD2,13
CASSLVLWTGAGYTF,TGTGCCAGCAGCTTAGTCTTGTGGACAGGGGCCGGCTACACCTTC,TRBJ1-2,TRBV7-9,-,TRBD1,15
CASSPNLYSGGVNTGELFF,TGTGCCAGCTCACCAAATCTGTACAGCGGGGGAGTTAACACCGGGGAGCTGTTTTTT,TRBJ2-2,TRBV18,few,TRBD2,19
CASSLAVTSGDDSYLYEQYF,TGCGCCAGCAGCTTGGCCGTTACCTCTGGAGATGACAGCTACCTCTACGAGCAGTACTTC,TRBJ2-7,TRBV5-1,-,-,20
CASSTGQGNTIYF,TGTGCCAGCAGTACTGGACAGGGGAACACCATATATTTT,TRBJ1-3,TRBV6-5,-,TRBD1,13
CASSLKGEGSQPQHF,TGTGCCAGCAGCTTAAAAGGGGAGGGCAGTCAGCCCCAGCATTTT,TRBJ1-5,TRBV7-2,-,-,15
CASSFGQGDGYTF,TGTGCCAGCAGCTTCGGACAGGGGGATGGCTACACCTTC,TRBJ1-2,TRBV13,once,TRBD1,13
CASSKAHMAINQPQHF,TGTGCCAGCAGCAAAGCGCACATGGCCATTAATCAGCCCCAGCATTTT,TRBJ1-5,TRBV21-1,-,-,16